Listed here are 20 T cell receptor beta chains from one sample, sequenced in a study of spatial heterogeneity in lung cancer (dated by TCRdb to the late 2010s). What the time point label conveys for this sample: blood at routine non-recurrence follow-up after resection. Library prep was done by 5' RACE. TCRdb names NextSeq 500 as the instrument used. Using fastp trimming at Q25 and MiXCR clonotype assembly, TCRdb reanalyzed the public sequencing data and kept in-frame beta chains. Identical CDR3 proteins give one entry, which carries the most common genes and DNA. Present in this sample are about 120,000 distinct CDR3 sequences, roughly a tenth of which were seen just once. 24% of the sample rests with the top ten. Sequenced material: PBMCs, taken at follow-up. Receptors originate from a female donor with early-stage non-small cell lung cancer.

The table lists this clonotype with a few counts. The V gene is TRBV6-6, the J gene TRBJ2-3, with 7 bases aligning to TRBD2. The germline V gene encodes CDR1 MNHNY and CDR2 SVGAGI (reference sequence). This CDR3 region has 14 residues. The trim removed 8 bases at V and 6 bases at J, leaving 11 bases unmatched. CDR3 sequence (DNA): TGTGCCAGCTCACGGGACTATCCAATGGATACGCAGTATTTT. Translation gives CASSRDYPMDTQYF.

This clonotype came up a few times. This chain joins TRBV19 and TRBJ1-3, with D unresolved. The CDR3 length is 14 residues. V lost 5 bases, J lost 0 bases, and 8 bases lay in between. The germline gives CDR1 LNHDA, CDR2 SQIVND (reference sequence). The CDR3 DNA reads TGTGCCAGTAGTTCCAGAGACTCTGGAAACACCATATATTTT. It yields the protein CASSSRDSGNTIYF. The variable domain in full, completed from reference TRBV19 and TRBJ1-3, reads DGGITQSPKYLFRKEGQNVTLSCEQNLNHDAMYWYRQDPGQGLRLIYYSQIVNDFQKGDIAEGYSVSREKKESFPLTVTSAQKNPTAFYLCASSSRDSGNTIYFGEGSWLTVV.

The V gene is TRBV11-2, the J gene TRBJ1-1, with unresolved D. The germline gives CDR1 SGHAT, CDR2 FQNNGV. With 2 bases removed from V and 2 bases from J, the gap between germline ends came to 9 bases. This CDR3 has 14 residues. The CDR3 is CASSLNPQNTEAFF. CDR3 DNA: TGTGCCAGCAGCTTAAACCCACAAAACACTGAAGCTTTCTTT.

The chain is built from TRBV11-2 and TRBJ2-2, with a weak D call TRBD1 (7 bases). V dropped 4 bases and J dropped 0 bases, with 12 bases sitting between them. Germline V gene data show CDR1 as SGHAT and CDR2 as FQNNGV. This CDR3 is 16 amino acids long. The CDR3 DNA follows: TGTGCCAGCAGCTCTCGGGGGACAGCGAACACCGGGGAGCTGTTTTTT. As protein: CASSSRGTANTGELFF.

The CDR3 protein is CASSLAAAGSGDTQYF. The CDR3 nucleotides are TGTGCCAGCAGCTTAGCAGCAGCGGGATCCGGAGATACGCAGTATTTT. The chain carries TRBV7-6 and TRBJ2-3, with 7 nucleotides matching TRBD2. Germline loops: CDR1 SGHVS, CDR2 FNYEAQ. V lost 0 bases, J lost 5 bases, and 8 bases stayed unmatched. The CDR3 runs to 16 residues.

This clonotype was detected ten times or more. The chain employs TRBV10-3 and TRBJ2-3, with 7 bases matching TRBD2. CDR3 length: 15 amino acids. CDR1 and CDR2 (germline): ENHRY, SYGVKD. Losses at the gene ends were 5 bases for V and 1 base for J; bases not matched to a gene: 6. CDR3 coding DNA: TGTGCCATCAGTTCGCGTGCGGGAGGCACAGATACGCAGTATTTT. Protein product: CAISSRAGGTDTQYF.

This clonotype was detected only a few times. The V and J genes are TRBV15 and TRBJ2-5; D gene unclear. Germline CDR1 reads LNHNV; CDR2 reads YYDKDF (reference sequence). Trimming removed 2 bases from V and 2 bases from J, with 3 bases in between. The CDR3 length is 12 residues. The CDR3 DNA sequence: TGTGCCACCAGCAGACCTCAAGAGACCCAGTACTTC. Translating gives CATSRPQETQYF.

Only a few counts were recorded for this clonotype. The chain combines TRBV29-1 with TRBJ2-2; 8 positions agree with TRBD2. V lost 3 bases, J lost 4 bases, and 4 bases stayed unmatched. This CDR3 comprises 14 residues. Germline-derived CDR1 and CDR2 are SQVTM and ANQGSEA. CDR3 DNA: TGCAGCGTTGAGGGCGGGAGGTCCACCGGGGAGCTGTTTTTT. Its translation: CSVEGGRSTGELFF.

The genes are TRBV10-3 and TRBJ2-1; the D is unclear. V was cut by 0 bases and J by 7 bases, with 1 base left in between. There are 11 residues in the CDR3. Germline V gene data show CDR1 as ENHRY and CDR2 as SYGVKD. CDR3 coding DNA: TGTGCCATCAGTGAGTCAAATGAGCAGTTCTTC. Translated, it gives CAISESNEQFF.

This clonotype has at least ten counts. The J gene is TRBJ2-1, the V gene TRBV14; D might be TRBD1 (6 bases). The germline gives CDR1 SGHDN, CDR2 FVKESK. The CDR3 length is 16 residues. Trimming removed 0 bases at V and 5 bases at J, with 14 bases between. The CDR3 region is CASSQDYGTLNNEQFF. In DNA form, the CDR3 reads TGTGCCAGCAGCCAAGATTATGGGACACTCAACAATGAGCAGTTCTTC.

This clonotype appeared many times. The chain is built from TRBV12-3 or TRBV12-4 and TRBJ1-1; D not certain. The CDR3 is 13 amino acids. V was pared by 3 bases and J by 5 bases, with 10 bases between. The CDR3 sequence is CASSLTVQTEAFF. The CDR3 DNA reads as TGTGCCAGCAGTTTGACGGTCCAGACTGAAGCTTTCTTT.

This clonotype was observed a handful of times. The chain carries TRBV30 and TRBJ1-3; D is perhaps TRBD1 (5 bases). This CDR3 is 13 amino acids long. V lost 1 base, J lost 3 bases, and 7 bases lay in between. Germline loops: CDR1 GTSNPN, CDR2 SVGIG (reference sequence). This chain's CDR3 is CAWSAGIGNTIYF. The CDR3 region has the DNA TGTGCCTGGAGTGCAGGGATTGGAAACACCATATATTTT.

This clonotype came up many times. The chain carries TRBV20-1 and TRBJ1-5; weak D call: TRBD1 (6 bases). The germline V and J ends were trimmed by 1 base and 2 bases, with 15 bases remaining between them. Germline CDR1 is DFQATT and CDR2 is SNEGSKA (reference sequence). The CDR3 is made up of 16 amino acids. The CDR3 DNA follows: TGCAGTGCTAGAGGCGGGGGGCGGATGGGCAATCAGCCCCAGCATTTT. This translates into CSARGGGRMGNQPQHF.

The chain joins TRBV29-1 to TRBJ2-5, with D possibly TRBD1 on 5 matching bases. V gave up 7 bases and J gave up 1 base, with 10 bases separating them. This CDR3 region has 12 residues. In germline, CDR1 is SQVTM, CDR2 ANQGSEA. The DNA of the CDR3 is TGCAGCGCAGGACACCTCCAAGAGACCCAGTACTTC. It translates to CSAGHLQETQYF.

This rearrangement joins TRBV6-2 or TRBV6-3 to TRBJ1-2, with unresolved D. Trimming cost V 4 bases and J 4 bases, with 16 bases left between them. This CDR3 spans 15 amino acids. The germline V gene encodes CDR1 MNHEY and CDR2 SVGEGT. The CDR3 is CASSSRGGSGYGYTF. The CDR3 DNA reads TGTGCCAGCAGTTCCCGGGGAGGCTCCGGCTATGGCTACACCTTC.

This clonotype occurred many times. The chain uses TRBV30 and TRBJ1-2; 8 nucleotides align to TRBD1. Per germline, CDR1 GTSNPN and CDR2 SVGIG (reference sequence). J lost 1 base, V lost 2 bases, and 12 bases had no gene match. The CDR3 runs to 17 residues. Written as DNA, the CDR3 is TGTGCCTGGAGTTCGAACAGGGGGACCGTTATTAACTATGGCTACACCTTC. Amino acid sequence: CAWSSNRGTVINYGYTF. Drawing the rest from reference TRBV30 and TRBJ1-2, the complete variable domain is SQTIHQWPATLVQPVGSPLSLECTVEGTSNPNLYWYRQAAGRGLQLLFYSVGIGQISSEVPQNLSASRPQDRQFILSSKKLLLSDSGFYLCAWSSNRGTVINYGYTFGSGTRLTVV.

This clonotype was observed many times. The chain carries TRBV20-1 and TRBJ2-7, with no clear D. Germline V gene sequence: CDR1 DFQATT, CDR2 SNEGSKA (reference sequence). CDR3 size: 15 residues. Trimming cost V 6 bases and J 0 bases, with 18 bases left between them. CDR3 sequence (DNA): TGCAGTGCGGAAGTTACCGGGTCCAGCTCCTACGAGCAGTACTTC. As protein: CSAEVTGSSSYEQYF.

This sequence joins TRBV28 and TRBJ1-2; D gene uncertain. The CDR3 is 15 residues long. In germline, CDR1 is MDHEN, CDR2 SYDVKM. Trimming cost V 6 bases and J 2 bases, with 16 bases left between them. As DNA, the CDR3 is TGTGCCAGCAGCCCCCCTCGGACGTTAAACTATGGCTACACCTTC. Protein product: CASSPPRTLNYGYTF.

The chain links TRBV9 to TRBJ2-2; D gene uncertain. The CDR3 extends over 15 amino acids. The V end lost 3 bases, the J end lost 5 bases, and 14 bases lay between the germline ends. Germline CDR1 reads SGDLS; CDR2 reads YYNGEE. The CDR3 is CASSGAGPQTGELFF. DNA for the CDR3: TGTGCCAGCAGCGGTGCCGGGCCTCAAACCGGGGAGCTGTTTTTT.

V usage is TRBV5-1 and J usage is TRBJ2-2; 9 bases map to TRBD2. Unmatched junction bases numbered 9, after V lost 6 bases and J lost 6 bases. Germline CDR1 SGHRS, CDR2 YFSETQ. The CDR3 contains 15 residues. CDR3 sequence (DNA): TGCGCCAGCAAGTTGGGTAGCGGGAGCCCCGGGGAGCTGTTTTTT. This codes for CASKLGSGSPGELFF.